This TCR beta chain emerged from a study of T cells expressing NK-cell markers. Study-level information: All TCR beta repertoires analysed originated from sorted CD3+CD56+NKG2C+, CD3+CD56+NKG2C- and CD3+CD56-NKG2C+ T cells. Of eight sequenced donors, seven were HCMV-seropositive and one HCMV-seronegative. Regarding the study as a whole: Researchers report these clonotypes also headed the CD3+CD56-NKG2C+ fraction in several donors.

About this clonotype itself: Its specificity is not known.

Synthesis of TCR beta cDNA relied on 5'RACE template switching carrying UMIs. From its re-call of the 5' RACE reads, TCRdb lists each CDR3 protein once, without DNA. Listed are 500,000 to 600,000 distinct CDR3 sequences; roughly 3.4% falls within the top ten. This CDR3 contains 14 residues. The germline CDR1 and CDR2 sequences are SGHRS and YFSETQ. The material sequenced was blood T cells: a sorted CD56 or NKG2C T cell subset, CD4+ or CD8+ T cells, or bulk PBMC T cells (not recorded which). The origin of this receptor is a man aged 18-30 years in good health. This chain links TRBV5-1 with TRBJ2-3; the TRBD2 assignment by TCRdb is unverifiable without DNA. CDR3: CASSLAREWDTQYF. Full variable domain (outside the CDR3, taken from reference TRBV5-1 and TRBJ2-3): KAGVTQTPRYLIKTRGQQVTLSCSPISGHRSVSWYQQTPGQGLQFLFEYFSETQRNKGNFPGRFSGRQFSNSRSEMNVSTLELGDSALYLCASSLAREWDTQYFGPGTRLTVL.